A few counts support the clone carrying this T cell receptor beta chain. Its target is unknown. The length of the CDR3 is 18 residues. The J segment lost 4 bases and the V segment lost 1 base, leaving 6 bases of the junction unmatched. Per germline, CDR1 SGHVS and CDR2 FNYEAQ. The data were obtained in a study of T cells after yellow fever vaccination. Study overall: Fractions low in cell number were prepared with SMART-Seq v4 Ultra Low Input. Whole-study results and caveats: Overall, a small share of clonotypes was seen in both CD4 and CD8 compartments.

Each CDR3 protein gets one entry after TCRdb re-called the 5' RACE reads with MiXCR. This sample has about 58,000 distinct CDR3 sequences; approximately 6.5% occur once, and the top ten carry 40%. The TCR originated in a man aged 18 to 35 who received the YFV17D yellow fever vaccine. This specimen was CD8+ T cells sorted from PBMCs, taken on the day of the first yellow fever vaccination. J is TRBJ2-3 and V is TRBV7-6; 15 bases are a match to TRBD2. CDR3 bases: TGTGCCAGCAGCTTAGACCCAGGGACTAGCGGGGGGCCAGATACGCAGTATTTT. Translating gives CASSLDPGTSGGPDTQYF.